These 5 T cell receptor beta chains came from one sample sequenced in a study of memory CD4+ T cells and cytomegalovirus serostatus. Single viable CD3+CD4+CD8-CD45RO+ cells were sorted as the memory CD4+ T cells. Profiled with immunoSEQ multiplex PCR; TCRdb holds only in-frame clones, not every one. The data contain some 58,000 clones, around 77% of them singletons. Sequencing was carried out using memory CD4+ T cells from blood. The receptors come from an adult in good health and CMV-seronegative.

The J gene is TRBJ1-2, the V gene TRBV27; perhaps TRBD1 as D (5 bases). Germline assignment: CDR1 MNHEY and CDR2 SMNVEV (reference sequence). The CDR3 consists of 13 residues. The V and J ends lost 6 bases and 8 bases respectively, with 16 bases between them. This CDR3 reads CASSSPGTGGYTF. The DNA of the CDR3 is TGTGCCAGCAGCTCGCCCGGGACTGGGGGCTACACCTTC.

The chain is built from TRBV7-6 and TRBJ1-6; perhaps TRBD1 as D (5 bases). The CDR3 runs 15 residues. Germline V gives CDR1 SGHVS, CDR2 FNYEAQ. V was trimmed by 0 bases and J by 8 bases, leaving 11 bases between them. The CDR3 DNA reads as TGTGCCAGCAGCTTAGCAACAGGCCCTTATTCACCCCTCCACTTT. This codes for CASSLATGPYSPLHF.

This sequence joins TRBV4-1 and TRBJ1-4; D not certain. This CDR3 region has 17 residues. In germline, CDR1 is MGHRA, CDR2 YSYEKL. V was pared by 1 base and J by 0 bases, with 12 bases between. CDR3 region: CASSQAHPGATNEKLFF. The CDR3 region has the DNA TGCGCCAGCAGCCAAGCCCACCCGGGTGCAACTAATGAAAAACTGTTTTTT.

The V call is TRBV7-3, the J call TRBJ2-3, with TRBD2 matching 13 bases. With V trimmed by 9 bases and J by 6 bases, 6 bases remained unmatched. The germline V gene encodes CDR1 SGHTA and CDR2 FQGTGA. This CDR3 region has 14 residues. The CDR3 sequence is CASKTSGGPDTQYF. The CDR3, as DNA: TGTGCCAGTAAGACTAGCGGGGGGCCTGATACGCAGTATTTT.

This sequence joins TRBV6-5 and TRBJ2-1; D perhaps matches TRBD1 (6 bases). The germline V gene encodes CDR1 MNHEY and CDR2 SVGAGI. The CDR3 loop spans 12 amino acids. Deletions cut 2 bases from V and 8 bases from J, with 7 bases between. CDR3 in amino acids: CASSYGGYEQFF. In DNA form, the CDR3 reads TGTGCCAGCAGTTACGGGGGCTATGAGCAGTTCTTC.